This T cell receptor (beta chain) was documented in a study of human T cells and chemical hapten exposure (dated by TCRdb to about 2021). For context, the study as a whole: For sensitization, 2% DPC in acetone was applied to a 2 cm by 2 cm area of upper inner arm skin. The libraries were sequenced as a pool, and the TCR yield per sample differed mostly because of small variations in library volumes within the pool. Patients additionally received weekly therapeutic DPC doses to the scalp throughout the roughly 24-week study period. Blood was sampled from patients pre-sensitization (week 0) and at 2, 6 and about 24 weeks after DPC sensitization. Blood for TCR sequencing was provided by twenty-nine alopecia patients at one to four time points (pre-sensitization, 2, 6 and 24 weeks). This study followed changes in the peripheral blood TCR repertoire in vivo during primary and secondary sensitization of alopecia patients to the hapten diphenylcyclopropenone (DPC). The patient cohort, mostly female, included alopecia areata with under or over 50% scalp involvement, alopecia totalis and alopecia universalis. Patch tests used Finn chambers with 0.01% DPC on the upper back, scored after 6 days by International Contact Dermatitis Research Group standards. The paper's findings and limits, for the study overall: The number of PT1 expanded TCRs positively correlated with patch test score, significant at thresholds 8, 16 and 32 but not 4. Alopecia, a presumed autoimmune disease, was present in all patients, so the immune response of the patients might differ from that of healthy individuals. DPC sensitization did not change how many TCRs were above 1 in 1000 frequency, and no evidence was found of alterations in global repertoire structure. Expanded TCRs formed significantly more large CDR3 similarity clusters than pre-sensitization or healthy control sets, consistent with antigen-driven responses. Repeated subsampling changed both the strength of the expansion versus patch-test correlation and the threshold at which the correlation became significant.

The time point label on this specimen signifies: pre-sensitization, week 0. This specimen's treatment or condition label, per the study, means: therapeutic diphenylcyclopropenone sensitization with weekly scalp DPC. At each patch-test visit, blood was drawn before the patch test was applied. Eligible patients were aged 18 to 70, diagnosed with alopecia, deemed suitable for DPC therapy, and excluded if pregnant. Total RNA was isolated from unfractionated whole blood collected in Tempus Blood RNA tubes. Many counts were recorded for this clonotype. Its antigen specificity is not known. No base quality values were provided; no much bigger clone lies one nucleotide off. CDR1 and CDR2, looked up from the germline V gene (reference sequence), are MNHNY and SVGAGI. The germline V and J ends show losses of 8 bases and 1 base respectively, and no gene match explains 12 bases of the junction. The CDR3 runs 17 amino acids, cysteine and phenylalanine included. Just CDR3 DNA is preserved here, 51 bases in frame from base 1.

Libraries were prepared through RACE. Sequencer: NextSeq 500. Library preparation attached unique molecular identifiers to individual cDNA molecules for quantitative, reproducible TCR counting. Both TCR alpha and TCR beta chains were sequenced from each blood RNA sample. Concerning the study's data processing: A median of about 87,000 TCRs per sample was observed, with a range of about 20,000 to 750,000. The Decombinator software suite was used to annotate the V, J and CDR3 of the TCR reads. For the PS versus PT1 abundance plots, all samples were subsampled to the same number of TCRs (28,000). TCRs were defined as expanded if absent before sensitization and observed at least eight times at the 2-week time point. Through fastp at Q25 and MiXCR, TCRdb rebuilt clones from the public reads, retaining in-frame beta chains. Entries that share a CDR3 protein sequence are merged under the most common genes and DNA. The V and J calls were not made by the authors but by TCRdb's processing. The sample data list some 330,000 distinct CDR3 sequences, and 4.5% to 5.5% of these were observed just once. In total, the top ten clones hold under 9.5% of the sample.

The origin of this receptor is a woman aged 18-29 years with alopecia areata. Some clones in this sample may be carry-over from other donors' samples. Sequences were derived from whole blood, sampled in connection with sensitization to the hapten diphenylcyclopropenone (DPC). This sequence uses TRBV6-6 and TRBJ2-3; the junction holds 10 bases that match TRBD2. CDR3 sequence: CASRGTKRGGRTDTQYF. The DNA is TGTGCCAGCCGTGGGACCAAGCGGGGGGGTCGCACAGATACGCAGTATTTT.